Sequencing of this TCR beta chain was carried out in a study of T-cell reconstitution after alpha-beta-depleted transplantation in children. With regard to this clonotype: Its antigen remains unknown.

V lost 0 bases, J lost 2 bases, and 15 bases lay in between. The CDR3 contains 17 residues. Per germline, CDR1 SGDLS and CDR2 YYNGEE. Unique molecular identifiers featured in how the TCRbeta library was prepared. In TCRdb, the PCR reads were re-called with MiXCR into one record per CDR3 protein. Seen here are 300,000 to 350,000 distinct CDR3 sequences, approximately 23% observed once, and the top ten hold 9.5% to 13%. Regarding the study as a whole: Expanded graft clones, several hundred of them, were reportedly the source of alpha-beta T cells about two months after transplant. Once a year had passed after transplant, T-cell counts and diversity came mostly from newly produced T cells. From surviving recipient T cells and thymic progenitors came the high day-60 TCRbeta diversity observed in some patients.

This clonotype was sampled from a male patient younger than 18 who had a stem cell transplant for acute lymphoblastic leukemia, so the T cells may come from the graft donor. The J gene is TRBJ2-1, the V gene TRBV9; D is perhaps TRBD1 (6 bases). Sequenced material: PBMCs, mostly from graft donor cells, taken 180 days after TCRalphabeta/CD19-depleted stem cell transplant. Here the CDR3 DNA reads TGTGCCAGCAGCGTAGGAAAGGGGGACGGAACCTACAATGAGCAGTTCTTC. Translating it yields CASSVGKGDGTYNEQFF.